The 10 T cell receptor beta chains given below trace back to one sample, sequenced in a study of beta chain features in type 1 diabetes. Investigators reverse transcribed all isolated RNA, so they sequenced expressed TCRB transcripts. Clones were sequenced by immunoSEQ multiplex PCR, and TCRdb holds only the in-frame ones, with some missing. The profile covers about 190,000 clones, with approximately 8% appearing a single time and about 0.9% taken by the ten largest. These TCRs are of unknown antigen specificity. The study, taken as a whole, reports: In every one of the four CD4+ subsets, TCRB CDR3s were moderately but significantly shorter in Type 1 diabetes patients.

The sequenced material came from central memory CD4+ T cells from blood. Receptors originate from a woman aged 40 to 50 with type 1 diabetes.

The sample holds a few counts of this clone. CDR3 sequence reads: CASSDNNEQFF. In DNA form, the CDR3 reads TGTGCCAGCAGTGACAACAATGAGCAGTTCTTC. V gene TRBV7-3 combines with J gene TRBJ2-1; no definite D call. Germline V gene data show CDR1 as SGHTA and CDR2 as FQGTGA. The germline V and J ends were trimmed by 6 bases and 5 bases, with 5 bases remaining between them. The CDR3 has 11 residues.

The gene calls are TRBV27 and TRBJ2-7; the match to TRBD1 covers 9 bases. The germline gives CDR1 MNHEY, CDR2 SMNVEV (reference sequence). The CDR3 has 15 amino acids. Trimming cost V 5 bases and J 2 bases; bases outside gene matches: 7. This chain's CDR3 is CASSPRQGGPYEQYF. In DNA, the CDR3 is TGTGCCAGCAGTCCACGACAGGGGGGTCCCTACGAGCAGTACTTC.

The count of this clone is one. The rearrangement links TRBV7-2 to TRBJ2-7; 7 bases agree with TRBD1. Germline V gives CDR1 SGHTA, CDR2 FQGNSA. The CDR3 contains 16 residues. After removal of 2 bases from V and 2 bases from J, the junction contained 9 bases not matched to a gene. The CDR3 nucleotides are TGTGCCAGCAGCTTAAGTAGGGGCCAGGGGGCCTACGAGCAGTACTTC. This translates into CASSLSRGQGAYEQYF.

The table lists this clone with a few counts. The V call is TRBV11-2, the J call TRBJ2-1; D possibly corresponds to TRBD1 (6 bases). Germline V gene lookup returns CDR1 SGHAT and CDR2 FQNNGV. Trimming pared 5 bases from V and 14 bases from J, leaving 22 bases between. This CDR3 has 14 residues. The CDR3 region has the DNA TGTGCCAGCAGCGTCGGACAGTTAGCTCCAGGGGAGTTCTTC. This codes for CASSVGQLAPGEFF.

This clone has only a few counts. The rearrangement uses TRBV25-1 and TRBJ1-2, with TRBD1 matching over 9 bases. Germline V gene sequence: CDR1 MGHDK, CDR2 SYGVNS. The CDR3 extends over 18 amino acids. The V and J ends lost 4 bases and 8 bases, in that order; junction bases with no gene match: 20. CDR3 sequence: CASSGPRDRVAGLGGYTF. CDR3 bases: TGTGCCAGCAGTGGCCCCCGGGACAGGGTAGCGGGCCTAGGCGGCTACACCTTC.

The chain is built from TRBV5-1 and TRBJ1-3; D may be TRBD1 (5 bases). This CDR3 region has 14 residues. Trimming took off 6 bases at V and 0 bases at J, with 10 bases between the two ends. Germline loops: CDR1 SGHRS, CDR2 YFSETQ. The CDR3 coding sequence is TGCGCCAGCAAAGATGACAGCTCTGGAAACACCATATATTTT. Residues: CASKDDSSGNTIYF.

This chain connects TRBV5-4 to TRBJ2-3; 7 bases are a match to TRBD2. The germline V gene encodes CDR1 SGHNT and CDR2 YYREEE (reference sequence). V shed 1 base and J 5 bases; nucleotides not matched to a gene: 10. The CDR3 spans 16 residues. The CDR3 loop is CASSLNGGRNIDTQYF. CDR3 sequence (DNA): TGTGCCAGCAGCTTGAATGGCGGGAGAAATATAGATACGCAGTATTTT.

The chain employs TRBV18 and TRBJ1-3; D possibly corresponds to TRBD1 (5 bases). V was shortened by 6 bases and J by 2 bases, with 11 bases between the two germline ends. CDR1 is KGHSH, CDR2 LQKENI, per germline. This CDR3 is built from 14 residues. Here the CDR3 reads CASSIDSTGNTIYF. CDR3 sequence (DNA): TGTGCCAGCTCGATAGACAGCACTGGAAACACCATATATTTT.

This clone occurred a few times. V gene TRBV30 combines with J gene TRBJ1-3; 7 bases fit TRBD1. The CDR3 is 14 residues long. Germline loops: CDR1 GTSNPN, CDR2 SVGIG (reference sequence). J was trimmed by 8 bases and V by 2 bases; bases with no gene match: 9. The CDR3 DNA reads TGTGCCTGGAGTCCCGACAGGGTACGCGACACCATATATTTT. This translates into CAWSPDRVRDTIYF.

This chain's CDR3 is CSVDGVAGGRETQYF. For the CDR3, the DNA is TGCAGCGTTGATGGGGTAGCGGGGGGGCGGGAGACCCAGTACTTC. The chain has TRBV29-1 and TRBJ2-5, with TRBD2 matching 11 bases. The CDR3 extends over 15 amino acids. Germline V gene data show CDR1 as SQVTM and CDR2 as ANQGSEA. J gave up 5 bases and V 3 bases, and 8 bases lay outside the gene matches.